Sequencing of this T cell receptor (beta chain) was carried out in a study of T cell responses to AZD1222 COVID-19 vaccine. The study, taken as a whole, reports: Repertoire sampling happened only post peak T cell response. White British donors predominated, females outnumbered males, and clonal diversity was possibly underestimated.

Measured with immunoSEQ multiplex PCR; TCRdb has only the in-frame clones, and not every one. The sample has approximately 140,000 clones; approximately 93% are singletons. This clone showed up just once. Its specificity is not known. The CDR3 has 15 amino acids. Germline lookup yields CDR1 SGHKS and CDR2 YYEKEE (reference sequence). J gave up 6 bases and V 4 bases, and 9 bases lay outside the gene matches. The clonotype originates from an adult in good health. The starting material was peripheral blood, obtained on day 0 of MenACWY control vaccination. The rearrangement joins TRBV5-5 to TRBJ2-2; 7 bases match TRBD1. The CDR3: CASSTGQLSPGELFF. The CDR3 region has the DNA TGTGCCAGCAGCACGGGACAGCTTTCGCCCGGGGAGCTGTTTTTT.